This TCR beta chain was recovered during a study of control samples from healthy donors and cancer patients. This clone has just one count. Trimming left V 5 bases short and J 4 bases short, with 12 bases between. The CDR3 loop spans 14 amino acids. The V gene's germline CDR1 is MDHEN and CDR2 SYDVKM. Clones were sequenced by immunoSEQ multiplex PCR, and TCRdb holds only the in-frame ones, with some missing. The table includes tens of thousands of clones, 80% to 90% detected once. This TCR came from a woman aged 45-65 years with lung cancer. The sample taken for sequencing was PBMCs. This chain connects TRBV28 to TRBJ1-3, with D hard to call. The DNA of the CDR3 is TGTGCCAGCAGTCGTGGTACGGCCGGAAACACCATATATTTT. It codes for CASSRGTAGNTIYF. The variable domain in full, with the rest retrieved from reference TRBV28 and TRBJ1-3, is DVKVTQSSRYLVKRTGEKVFLECVQDMDHENMFWYRQDPGLGLRLIYFSYDVKMKEKGDIPEGYSVSREKKERFSLILESASTNQTSMYLCASSRGTAGNTIYFGEGSWLTVV.